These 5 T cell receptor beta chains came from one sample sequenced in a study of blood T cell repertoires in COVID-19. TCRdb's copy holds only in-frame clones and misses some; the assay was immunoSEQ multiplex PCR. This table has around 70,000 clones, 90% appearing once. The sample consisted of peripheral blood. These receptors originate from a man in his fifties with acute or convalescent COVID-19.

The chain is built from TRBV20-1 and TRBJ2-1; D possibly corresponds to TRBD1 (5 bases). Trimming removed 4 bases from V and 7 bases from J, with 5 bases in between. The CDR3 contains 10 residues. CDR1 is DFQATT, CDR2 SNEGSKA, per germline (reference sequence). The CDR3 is CSATGNEQFF. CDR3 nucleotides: TGCAGTGCTACAGGGAATGAGCAGTTCTTC.

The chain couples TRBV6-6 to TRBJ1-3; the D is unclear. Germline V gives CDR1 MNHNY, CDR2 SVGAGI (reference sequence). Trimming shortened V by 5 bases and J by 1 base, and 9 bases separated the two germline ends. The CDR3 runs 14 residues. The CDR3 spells CASSPQISGNTIYF. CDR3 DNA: TGTGCCAGCAGTCCCCAGATTTCTGGAAACACCATATATTTT.

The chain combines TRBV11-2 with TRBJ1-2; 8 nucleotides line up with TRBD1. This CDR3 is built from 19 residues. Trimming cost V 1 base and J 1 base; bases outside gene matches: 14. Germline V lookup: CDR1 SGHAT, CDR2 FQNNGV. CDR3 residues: CASSLARTGPRRNNYGYTF. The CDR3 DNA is TGTGCCAGCAGCTTAGCACGGACAGGGCCGAGAAGAAATAACTATGGCTACACCTTC.

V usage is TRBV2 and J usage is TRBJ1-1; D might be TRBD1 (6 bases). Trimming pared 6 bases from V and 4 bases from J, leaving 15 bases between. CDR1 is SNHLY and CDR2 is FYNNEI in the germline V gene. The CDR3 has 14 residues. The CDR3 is CASRYTGIGTEAFF. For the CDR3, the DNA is TGTGCCAGCAGGTACACAGGGATAGGCACTGAAGCTTTCTTT.

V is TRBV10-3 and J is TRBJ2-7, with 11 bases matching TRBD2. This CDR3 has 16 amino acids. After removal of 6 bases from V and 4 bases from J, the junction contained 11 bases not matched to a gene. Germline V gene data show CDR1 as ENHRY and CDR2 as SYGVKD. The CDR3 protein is CAISRVGTSGGYEQYV. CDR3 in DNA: TGTGCCATCAGCCGAGTCGGAACTAGCGGGGGATACGAGCAGTACGTC.